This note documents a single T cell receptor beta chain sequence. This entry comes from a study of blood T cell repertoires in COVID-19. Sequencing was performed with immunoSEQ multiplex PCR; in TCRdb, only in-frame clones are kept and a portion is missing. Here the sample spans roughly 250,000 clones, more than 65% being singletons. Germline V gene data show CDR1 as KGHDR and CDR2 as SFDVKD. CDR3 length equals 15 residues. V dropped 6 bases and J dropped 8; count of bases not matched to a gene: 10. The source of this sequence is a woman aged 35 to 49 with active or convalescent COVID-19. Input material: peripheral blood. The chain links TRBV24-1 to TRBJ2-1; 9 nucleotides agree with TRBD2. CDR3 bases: TGTGCCACCAGTCCGTTGCGGGGGGGCTCCGATGAGCAGTTCTTC. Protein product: CATSPLRGGSDEQFF.